The T cell receptor (beta chain) described here comes from a study of cytomegalovirus exposure and HLA in healthy donors. Study conclusions and caveats: What was likely a sequencing artifact was a cluster of highly shared sequence variants. According to a later analysis, most TCR beta chains associated with CMV appeared HLA-restricted. In a later analysis, at a false discovery rate of 0.05, roughly 16,000 TCR beta sequences matched HLA alleles. There were reportedly fewer N-insertions in an Asian-associated ancestry cluster than the roughly 670-donor mean, in a later analysis.

A multiplex PCR was run with 60 Vbeta primers and 13 Jbeta primers. Assay used: immunoSEQ multiplex PCR; TCRdb lists only in-frame clones, some missing. The top ten clones hold 5.9% of a sample with tens of thousands of clones, around 79% of them seen once. For this clone: What it binds is not known.

The sequenced material came from PBMCs. This sequence originates from a man aged 18 to 29 in good health and CMV-seropositive.

The CDR3 DNA is TGTGCCAGCAGCACCGGGACAGGGCAACAGCCCCAGCATTTT. As protein: CASSTGTGQQPQHF. J is TRBJ1-5 and V is TRBV28; TRBD1 agrees at 9 bases. The CDR3 consists of 14 residues. Germline CDR1 reads MDHEN; CDR2 reads SYDVKM. V was clipped by 6 bases and J by 7 bases; unmatched bases: 7.